Reported below is one TCR beta chain. What this receptor recognizes is not known. The record has no base qualities; no much larger clone is one base away. The method was 5' RACE. Data came from an Illumina HiSeq 2500. A second roughly 7 to 11 cycle PCR used a sample-barcoded 5' primer and a J-beta primer mix. A unique molecular identifier was introduced onto each TCR beta cDNA molecule by a template-switch 5' adaptor carrying 12 random nucleotides. At least 3 million CDR3-containing paired-end reads were obtained from each sample. All of the RNA was converted into first-strand cDNA using the Mint cDNA synthesis kit, with a TRBC-specific oligonucleotide serving as the primer. All cDNA was treated with uracil-DNA glycosylase and then went through a first 18-cycle PCR with the universal primers M1SS and BC2_uni_R. Turning to the authors' computational methods: Each sample was normalized by randomly selecting 1 million high-quality reads, each carrying a distinct molecular identifier. Instead of being binned into consensus sequences, reads with shared molecular identifiers were discarded. CDR3 identification, clonotype clustering and error correction used MiTCR with a Q25 quality threshold and the strictest error-elimination algorithm. Lower-bound total TCR beta diversity was estimated with a nonparametric unseen species model using Euler transformation. Starting from the raw public reads, TCRdb applied fastp trimming at Q25, assembled clones with MiXCR and retained in-frame beta chains. Identical CDR3 proteins give one entry, which carries the most common genes and DNA. In this record, the V and J calls reflect TCRdb's handling and not the investigators' own analysis. This sample lists about 900,000 distinct CDR3 sequences; about 44% were detected once. The ten largest make up 13% of the sample.

The sample belongs to a study of blood T cells in healthy people across ages (dated by TCRdb to about 2015). For the wider study: In model experiments, template switching captured roughly one uniquely barcoded TCR beta cDNA molecule for every two T cells. The donors were divided into four age groups: young (average around 16 years), middle-aged (approximately 39), aged (approximately 62) and long-lived (roughly 82). To track age-related changes in TCR beta repertoire diversity, the study relied on deep sequencing normalized with unique cDNA molecular identifiers. To avoid experimental bias, donors of different ages were randomly spread across the sequencing lanes. Using the same blood draw, the study looked at two additional independent replicas of 1 million unique cDNA reads for two donors, one aged 18 to 30 and the other aged 80 or older. What the authors observed across the whole study: Estimates of total diversity based on one million sequenced T cells were considered lower bounds and underestimates. Conclusive comparison of naive and antigen-experienced compartments was prevented by the profiling of bulk unsorted PBMCs. As age increased, observed TCR beta diversity per million T cells dropped in a roughly linear way, and a significant reduction was already evident by age about 40. Compared with the aged group, more naive CD4+ T cells, fewer expanded clones and increased TCR diversity were shown by the long-lived group, suggesting age selection. A strong correlation was found between observed TCR beta diversity and the percentage of naive T cells measured by flow cytometry. Donor CMV infection status was unknown, potentially confounding age-related changes in expanded clonotypes.

The CDR3 runs 13 amino acids, cysteine and phenylalanine included. Here the CDR3 DNA is all that survives: 39 bases in frame from base 1. Deletion took 2 bases off V and 7 bases off J, with a span of 11 bases between the germline ends. The germline V gene yields SGHAT for CDR1 and FQNNGV for CDR2. Systemically healthy Caucasian individuals from Russia, over 30 in total and aged about 6 to 90 years, were included as donors. Around 10 milliliters of peripheral blood were drawn from each donor into EDTA-treated Vacutainer tubes. Ficoll-Paque density-gradient centrifugation was used to isolate PBMCs, with at least 6.5 million per sample. Total RNA, at least 6 micrograms per sample, was extracted from PBMCs with Trizol reagent. The percentages of naive CD45RAhigh/CD27high T cells were determined by flow cytometry on a PBMC aliquot from every donor.

The specimen sequenced was blood. This clonotype was sampled from a man aged 30 to 45 in good health. The rearrangement joined TRBV11-2 to TRBJ1-2; the D gene is not confidently resolved. In nucleotides, the sequence is TGTGCCAGCAGCTTAAGGGCCGCAACTGGCTACACCTTC. This encodes CASSLRAATGYTF.